A selection of T cell receptor beta chains follows, all from one sample in a study of blood T cells in healthy people across ages. One entry per CDR3 protein, called by TCRdb with MiXCR from the 5' RACE reads. This sample carries over 1,200,000 distinct CDR3 sequences, approximately 60% of them seen once, and the ten largest clones take 6.5% to 8.5%. The sample was blood. The origin of the receptors is a man in his late teens or twenties in good health. Both conserved end residues are part of each CDR3.

V gene	J gene	CDR3 protein
TRBV27	-	CASSAATQDYEQYF
TRBV4-1	TRBJ2-3	CASSQVQGAPPDTQYF
TRBV11-2	TRBJ2-1	CASSFPHGANEQFF
TRBV6-1	TRBJ2-1	CASRGSGGPNYNEQFF
TRBV5-1	TRBJ1-2	CASSSGTGESNSHGYTF
TRBV29-1	TRBJ2-1	CSVVVGGAYNEQFF
TRBV7-9	-	CASSSLVVWIQETQYF
TRBV12-3/TRBV12-4	TRBJ2-1	CASSRGWNEQFF
TRBV12-3/TRBV12-4	TRBJ1-1	CASSLGKGITEAFF
TRBV7-6	TRBJ2-1	CASSLGGVAEQFF
TRBV12-3/TRBV12-4	TRBJ1-6	CASSLIGRAYNSPLHF
TRBV4-1	TRBJ2-1	CASSQVFGYNEQFF
TRBV6-1	TRBJ2-7	CASWAVAGGSYEQYF
TRBV5-6	TRBJ1-2	CASSSLPGGGYTF
TRBV12-3/TRBV12-4	TRBJ1-5	CASRVLTRQGAQPQHF
TRBV7-2	TRBJ2-7	CASSSLTSGSQYEQYF
TRBV29-1	TRBJ2-3	CSARPGQGSDTQYF
TRBV12-3/TRBV12-4	TRBJ2-1	CACSPNLGGAYNEQFF
TRBV7-2	TRBJ2-1	CASSRSDSLPYNEQFF
TRBV20-1	TRBJ2-7	CSARDAGTSGSLVYEQYF
TRBV29-1	-	CSVEGTGYEQYF
TRBV20-1	TRBJ2-7	CSAREQIGLPYEQYF
TRBV5-1	TRBJ1-1	CASSFVGQSKTEAFF
TRBV4-2	TRBJ2-1	CASSQDRKSSYNEQFF
TRBV6-2/TRBV6-3	TRBJ2-7	CASSYSMTSGSYEQYF
TRBV4-2	TRBJ1-2	CASSQDNYGYTF
TRBV25-1	TRBJ2-3	CVSSDLSDTQYF
TRBV27	TRBJ2-5	CASSPTGAETQYF
TRBV7-9	TRBJ2-6	CASSLVDRALSSGANVLTF
TRBV7-9	TRBJ2-7	CASSLGGGASYEQYF
TRBV4-2	-	CASSQPAGGLAINEQYF
TRBV4-1	TRBJ2-3	CASSQGLAVYTDTQYF
TRBV20-1	TRBJ2-1	CSARGWGSGGSYNEQFF
TRBV15	TRBJ2-1	CATSRVPGGPFDEQFF
TRBV29-1	TRBJ2-2	CSVVGTGWNTGELFF
TRBV4-2	TRBJ1-6	CASGPLGPSPLHF
TRBV7-7	TRBJ2-1	CASSLGPSGGLNEQFF
TRBV12-3/TRBV12-4	TRBJ2-7	CASTSTVSYEQYF
TRBV25-1	TRBJ1-2	CASSEQSGGYTF
TRBV15	TRBJ1-6	CATSPSGGHGINSPLHF